The sequence of this TCR beta chain was determined in a study of cytotoxic CD8 clonotypes in ibrutinib-treated CLL. Looking at the study overall: Of a cohort that held some 12 relapsed/refractory and some 14 treatment-naive patients, under 18 were IGHV unmutated.

The table came from immunoSEQ multiplex PCR; TCRdb's copy has only in-frame clones and leaves some out. Altogether approximately 92,000 clones are present, 75% to 80% being singletons, with the ten largest covering 20% to 25%. As to this clone: The junction shows a germline mismatch at one end, possibly a read error.

Germline V gene data show CDR1 as SGHRS and CDR2 as YFSETQ. This CDR3 has 14 residues. This clonotype was obtained from a human donor with chronic lymphocytic leukemia. The chain links TRBV5-1 to TRBJ2-5, with 9 positions matching TRBD1. The sequenced sample was PBMCs, obtained after 24 months of ibrutinib treatment. The DNA for the CDR3 is TGTGCCAGCAGCTTGGGACAGGGCCAAGAGACCCAGTACTTC. It encodes CASSLGQGQETQYF. Looking up the rest from reference TRBV5-1 and TRBJ2-5 gives the full variable domain: KAGVTQTPRYLIKTRGQQVTLSCSPISGHRSVSWYQQTPGQGLQFLFEYFSETQRNKGNFPGRFSGRQFSNSRSEMNVSTLELGDSALYLCASSLGQGQETQYFGPGTRLLVL.